These T cell receptor beta chains were read from a single sample in a study of cytomegalovirus exposure and HLA in healthy donors. Measured with immunoSEQ multiplex PCR; TCRdb has only the in-frame clones, and not every one. The table shows just over 150,000 clones, with roughly 80% occurring only once. Sequencing was performed on PBMCs. The source of these receptors is a male donor in good health and CMV-seropositive. Each CDR3 is given with its conserved first and last residue. Fields, in order: V gene, J gene, clone size, D gene, CDR3 protein, CDR3 DNA. The D gene is left open where the match is weak. Clone size is stated in some rows and not others, as once, few, many or a class when expanded.

V: TRBV27
J: TRBJ1-3
size: .
D: .
CDR3: CASRRTTGGFQKNTIYF
DNA: TGTGCCAGCAGGAGGACGACGGGCGGGTTTCAGAAAAACACCATATATTTT

V: TRBV7-9
J: TRBJ1-5
size: .
D: .
CDR3: CSSSATGSQPQHF
DNA: TGTTCCAGCAGCGCAACAGGGTCTCAGCCCCAGCATTTT

V: TRBV5-1
J: TRBJ2-7
size: .
D: TRBD2
CDR3: CASSLDIWRGESRYEQYF
DNA: TGCGCCAGCAGCTTGGATATTTGGCGGGGGGAAAGTCGCTACGAGCAGTACTTC

V: TRBV4-2
J: TRBJ2-7
size: .
D: .
CDR3: CASSQALHQEQYF
DNA: TGTGCCAGCAGCCAAGCACTACACCAAGAGCAGTACTTC

V: TRBV2
J: TRBJ2-7
size: .
D: TRBD1
CDR3: CASSEGQGAEEQYF
DNA: TGTGCCAGCAGTGAAGGACAGGGGGCCGAGGAGCAGTACTTC

V: TRBV5-5
J: TRBJ1-5
size: few
D: .
CDR3: CASSLMVEPQHF
DNA: TGTGCCAGCAGCTTGATGGTAGAGCCCCAGCATTTT

V: TRBV28
J: TRBJ2-3
size: .
D: .
CDR3: CASSLLGVQTQYF
DNA: TGTGCCAGCAGTTTACTCGGGGTGCAAACGCAGTATTTT

V: TRBV28
J: TRBJ1-6
size: .
D: TRBD1
CDR3: CASSFGTGVSPLHF
DNA: TGTGCCAGCAGTTTCGGGACAGGGGTGTCACCCCTCCACTTT

V: TRBV11-3
J: TRBJ2-7
size: .
D: .
CDR3: CASSYHMLGATYEQYF
DNA: TGTGCCAGCAGCTACCACATGCTTGGGGCGACCTACGAGCAGTACTTC

V: TRBV19
J: TRBJ2-5
size: .
D: .
CDR3: CASSIVRRGAQETQYF
DNA: TGTGCCAGTAGTATAGTCCGCCGGGGGGCCCAAGAGACCCAGTACTTC

V: TRBV5-5
J: TRBJ2-1
size: .
D: TRBD2
CDR3: CASSDWLAVYNEQFF
DNA: TGTGCCAGCAGCGACTGGCTAGCGGTTTACAATGAGCAGTTCTTC

V: TRBV29-1
J: TRBJ2-2
size: .
D: .
CDR3: CSVDPDRTGELFF
DNA: TGCAGCGTTGACCCCGATCGGACCGGGGAGCTGTTTTTT

V: TRBV7-2
J: TRBJ2-7
size: .
D: .
CDR3: CASSYPGLVYEQYF
DNA: TGTGCCAGCAGCTATCCGGGACTGGTCTACGAGCAGTACTTC

V: TRBV2
J: TRBJ2-1
size: .
D: TRBD2
CDR3: CASSDGLAGIIRVDEQFF
DNA: TGTGCCAGCAGTGACGGACTAGCGGGGATTATAAGGGTGGATGAGCAGTTCTTC

V: TRBV9
J: TRBJ1-2
size: .
D: .
CDR3: CASSVGIRYTNYGYTF
DNA: TGTGCCAGCAGCGTGGGCATAAGATATACTAACTATGGCTACACCTTC

V: TRBV28
J: TRBJ1-2
size: .
D: .
CDR3: CASSLGQINYGYTF
DNA: TGTGCCAGCAGTTTAGGACAGATAAACTATGGCTACACCTTC

V: TRBV7-2
J: TRBJ1-2
size: .
D: .
CDR3: CASGRPGDYGYTF
DNA: TGTGCCAGCGGACGCCCAGGGGACTATGGCTACACCTTC

V: TRBV2
J: TRBJ1-1
size: .
D: .
CDR3: CASRLGQGLGEAFF
DNA: TGTGCCAGCAGACTCGGACAAGGCCTGGGTGAAGCTTTCTTT

V: TRBV10-3
J: TRBJ2-1
size: .
D: .
CDR3: CAISENIGNNEQFF
DNA: TGTGCCATCAGTGAGAATATTGGCAACAATGAGCAGTTCTTC

V: TRBV5-4
J: TRBJ2-2
size: .
D: TRBD2
CDR3: CASSLESGSHGELFF
DNA: TGTGCCAGCAGCTTGGAGAGCGGGAGTCACGGGGAGCTGTTTTTT

V: TRBV28
J: TRBJ1-2
size: .
D: .
CDR3: CASSRGYGYTF
DNA: TGTGCCAGCAGCAGGGGCTATGGCTACACCTTC

V: TRBV30
J: TRBJ2-2
size: .
D: TRBD2
CDR3: CAWSVPNTQGLAWAAGELFF
DNA: TGTGCCTGGAGTGTACCAAACACACAGGGACTAGCGTGGGCCGCCGGGGAGCTGTTTTTT

V: TRBV13
J: TRBJ2-7
size: few
D: TRBD2
CDR3: CASSLAGSYEQYF
DNA: TGTGCCAGCAGCCTAGCGGGCTCCTACGAGCAGTACTTC

V: TRBV29-1
J: TRBJ2-1
size: .
D: .
CDR3: CSVGDWGNEQFF
DNA: TGCAGCGTAGGGGACTGGGGGAATGAGCAGTTCTTC

V: TRBV5-1
J: TRBJ2-3
size: .
D: .
CDR3: CASSLGASTDTQYF
DNA: TGCGCCAGCAGCTTGGGGGCCAGCACAGATACGCAGTATTTT

V: TRBV6-5
J: TRBJ1-4
size: .
D: TRBD1
CDR3: CASNRQGTNEKLFF
DNA: TGTGCCAGCAACAGACAGGGGACTAATGAAAAACTGTTTTTT

V: TRBV5-1
J: TRBJ2-1
size: .
D: .
CDR3: CASSLVEPYNEQFF
DNA: TGCGCCAGCAGCTTGGTGGAGCCCTACAATGAGCAGTTCTTC

V: TRBV28
J: TRBJ1-4
size: .
D: .
CDR3: CAINNRQELEKLFF
DNA: TGTGCCATCAACAACCGACAGGAATTGGAAAAACTGTTTTTT

V: TRBV14
J: TRBJ2-5
size: .
D: TRBD2
CDR3: CASSQASGTSKQETQYF
DNA: TGTGCCAGCAGCCAAGCCTCCGGGACTAGCAAACAAGAGACCCAGTACTTC

V: TRBV7-9
J: TRBJ2-1
size: .
D: TRBD2
CDR3: CSSSSGGLAGGPYNEQFF
DNA: TGTTCCAGCAGCTCCGGGGGACTAGCGGGAGGACCCTACAATGAGCAGTTCTTC

V: TRBV19
J: TRBJ2-7
size: .
D: TRBD1
CDR3: CASSPGQGAFYEQYF
DNA: TGTGCCAGTAGTCCGGGACAGGGGGCTTTTTACGAGCAGTACTTC